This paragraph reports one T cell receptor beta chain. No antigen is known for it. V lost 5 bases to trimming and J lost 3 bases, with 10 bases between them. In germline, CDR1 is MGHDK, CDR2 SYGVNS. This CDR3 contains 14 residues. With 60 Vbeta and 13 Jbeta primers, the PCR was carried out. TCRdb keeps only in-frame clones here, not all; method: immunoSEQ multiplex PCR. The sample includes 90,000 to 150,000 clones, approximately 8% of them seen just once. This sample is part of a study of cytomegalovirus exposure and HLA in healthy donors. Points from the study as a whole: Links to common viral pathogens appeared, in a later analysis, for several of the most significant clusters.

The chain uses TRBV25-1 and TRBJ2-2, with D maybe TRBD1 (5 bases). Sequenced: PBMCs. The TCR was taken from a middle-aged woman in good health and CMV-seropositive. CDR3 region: CASSPPGYTGELFF. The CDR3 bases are TGTGCCAGCAGTCCCCCAGGGTACACCGGGGAGCTGTTTTTT.